This is a list of T cell receptor beta chains from one sample in a study of shared clonotypes between healthy human individuals. Clones were sequenced by immunoSEQ multiplex PCR, and TCRdb holds only the in-frame ones, with some missing. This table holds millions of clones, about 93% found once. Sequenced material: naive CD8+ T cells from PBMCs. The receptors were sampled from a man younger than 35 in good health. Some clones in this sample may be carry-over from other donors' samples. The CDR3 runs from the conserved cysteine through the conserved F or W. A D gene is named only where the DNA matches it firmly. Clone size appears in some rows only: once, few, many, or a class for an expanded clone.

TRBV29-1	TRBJ2-7	NA	TRBD1	TGCAGCGTCCGGACAGGGCGCTACGAGCAGTACTTC	CSVRTGRYEQYF
TRBV11-1	TRBJ2-1	NA	NA	TGTGCCAGCAGCCCCCACCGGACTGGGGTTTTGGGCGATGAGCAGTTCTTC	CASSPHRTGVLGDEQFF
TRBV5-1	TRBJ1-4	NA	NA	TGCGCCAGCAGCTTTTGGGGGGCGCGGAATGAAAAACTGTTTTTT	CASSFWGARNEKLFF
TRBV6-5	TRBJ1-5	once	NA	TGTGCCAGCAGGTACCTTACCGGGGCCCTGCAGCCCCAGCATTTT	CASRYLTGALQPQHF
TRBV28	TRBJ2-7	once	TRBD2	TGTGCCAGCACCTCCGGCGGGGGCTCCTACGAGCAGTACTTC	CASTSGGGSYEQYF
TRBV5-1	TRBJ1-1	NA	TRBD1	TGCGCCAGCAGCCCGGGACAGACCATGAACACTGAAGCTTTCTTT	CASSPGQTMNTEAFF
TRBV15	TRBJ2-1	NA	TRBD2	TGTGCCACCAGCAGACCGGGACTAGCGGGATGGGGAGTGAATGAGCAGTTCTTC	CATSRPGLAGWGVNEQFF
TRBV27	TRBJ2-7	NA	NA	TGTGCCAGCAGTCCCTGGGACACCTCCTACGAGCAGTACTTC	CASSPWDTSYEQYF
TRBV29-1	TRBJ2-3	NA	TRBD2	TGCAGCGTTGAGGGGACTAGCAGTAGCACAGATACGCAGTATTTT	CSVEGTSSSTDTQYF
TRBV25-1	TRBJ2-2	NA	NA	TGTGCCAGCAGTGATGACGGAATAATGAACACCGGGGAGCTGTTTTTT	CASSDDGIMNTGELFF
TRBV15	TRBJ1-2	NA	NA	TGTGCCACCAGCAGAGACGAAGGGGACCCATGGGATGGCTACACCTTC	CATSRDEGDPWDGYTF
TRBV9	TRBJ2-5	NA	NA	TGTGCCAGCAGCGAGCTCTGGGGGTCGGAGACCCAGTACTTC	CASSELWGSETQYF
TRBV7-2	TRBJ1-5	NA	TRBD1	TGTGCCAGCAGCCCCGACAGGGGGCCGTGGCAGCCCCAGCATTTT	CASSPDRGPWQPQHF
TRBV5-5	TRBJ2-7	NA	NA	TGTGCCAGCAGCTTGGTTCTGAATACCTACGAGCAGTACTTC	CASSLVLNTYEQYF
TRBV27	TRBJ1-2	NA	NA	TGTGCCAGCAGTTTATCGAGTACGGGGGCGAATGGCTACACCTTC	CASSLSSTGANGYTF
TRBV7-8	TRBJ2-7	NA	NA	TGTGCCAGCAGCTCTGCGTCAGGGGATCTTCCCTACGAGCAGTACTTC	CASSSASGDLPYEQYF
TRBV7-9	TRBJ2-1	NA	NA	TGTGCCAGCAGCTCTGGAGGGACCTACAATGAGCAGTTCTTC	CASSSGGTYNEQFF
TRBV7-8	TRBJ1-5	NA	NA	TGTGCCAGCAGCTTAGCGCCGTTTCAGGGAAAGGCTCAGCCCCAGCATTTT	CASSLAPFQGKAQPQHF
TRBV28	TRBJ1-2	NA	TRBD1	TGTGCCAGCAGTTTATTCCGACAGGGGGCAGACTATGGCTACACCTTC	CASSLFRQGADYGYTF
TRBV7-9	TRBJ2-7	NA	NA	TGTGCCAGCCTTGGAGGGCAGAGGTACGAGCAGTACTTC	CASLGGQRYEQYF
TRBV4-1	TRBJ2-5	NA	NA	TGCGCCAGCAGCCAAGATACAGGAGGATGGGAGACCCAGTACTTC	CASSQDTGGWETQYF
TRBV9	TRBJ1-4	NA	NA	TGTGCCAGCAATAGAGGCTTGGGGACAACTAATGAAAAACTGTTTTTT	CASNRGLGTTNEKLFF
TRBV2	TRBJ1-3	NA	NA	TGTGCCAGCAGTGAAACGAGACGATCTGGAAACACCATATATTTT	CASSETRRSGNTIYF
TRBV4-1	TRBJ2-7	NA	NA	TGCGCCAGCAGCCAAGCAGGGTTGGTCGAGCAGTACTTC	CASSQAGLVEQYF
TRBV7-9	TRBJ1-4	NA	TRBD1	TGTGCCAGCAGCGGATTTGGACAGGGTAATGAAAAACTGTTTTTT	CASSGFGQGNEKLFF
TRBV7-8	TRBJ1-5	NA	NA	TGTGCCAGCAGCTCTCGGGAGAGCAATCAGCCCCAGCATTTT	CASSSRESNQPQHF
TRBV6-5	TRBJ1-1	NA	NA	TGTGCCAGCAGTTACTCTGAAGGAGGAAGGGACACTGAAGCTTTCTTT	CASSYSEGGRDTEAFF
TRBV4-1	TRBJ1-4	NA	NA	TGCGCCAGCAGCCACCGGTTACGGGACACAACTAATGAAAAACTGTTTTTT	CASSHRLRDTTNEKLFF
TRBV7-9	TRBJ1-2	NA	TRBD1	TGTGCCAGCGGGGACAGGATGGGGGGCTACACCTTC	CASGDRMGGYTF
TRBV6-4	TRBJ2-7	NA	TRBD1	TGTGCCAGCAGTGACCGCGGCCGGGACAGGTGGCTTTACGAGCAGTACTTC	CASSDRGRDRWLYEQYF
TRBV27	TRBJ2-1	NA	TRBD2	TGTGCCAGCAGTCGATCTAGCGGGAGCTTGTGGAATGAGCAGTTCTTC	CASSRSSGSLWNEQFF
TRBV7-9	TRBJ2-2	NA	NA	TGTGCCAGCAGCCCAGATCTACCAGAGCTGTTTTTT	CASSPDLPELFF
TRBV19	TRBJ2-1	NA	NA	TGTGCCAGTAGTATTGGTAGCTCCTACAATGAGCAGTTCTTC	CASSIGSSYNEQFF
TRBV27	TRBJ1-2	NA	NA	TGTGCCAGTGGTTCGGAGGGGTGGGGCTACACCTTC	CASGSEGWGYTF
TRBV27	TRBJ1-1	NA	NA	TGTGCCAGCAGTAGGACAGTTCACAGGAACACTGAAGCTTTCTTT	CASSRTVHRNTEAFF
TRBV15	TRBJ1-2	NA	TRBD1	TGTGCCACCAGCGGGAAGCGGGTGGACAGGACTACTATCTATGGCTACACCTTC	CATSGKRVDRTTIYGYTF
TRBV29-1	TRBJ2-7	NA	TRBD1	TGCAGCGTTGAAAGCCGACAGGGCAGGGACTACGAGCAGTACTTC	CSVESRQGRDYEQYF
TRBV5-1	TRBJ2-1	NA	TRBD1	TGCGCCAGCAGCTTTTCGGACAGGGGGCTCGATGAGCAGTTCTTC	CASSFSDRGLDEQFF
TRBV7-8	TRBJ2-7	NA	TRBD1	TGTGCCAGCAGCTCCCCGGGACAGGGTATCAACGAGCAGTACTTC	CASSSPGQGINEQYF
TRBV9	TRBJ2-2	NA	NA	TGTGCCAGCAGTCCACGAGGGGGAAAAACCGGGGAGCTGTTTTTT	CASSPRGGKTGELFF
TRBV18	TRBJ2-1	NA	NA	TGTGCCAGCACAAAGTCCAGGGATGGGAATGAGCAGTTCTTC	CASTKSRDGNEQFF
TRBV4-1	TRBJ2-7	NA	NA	TGCGCCAGCAGCCAAGGTGATAGGGGGAACGAGCAGTACTTC	CASSQGDRGNEQYF
TRBV7-9	TRBJ2-7	NA	TRBD2	TGTGCCAGCAGCACCCCGAAGGTTGGTGCGGGAGGCCACGAGCAGTACTTC	CASSTPKVGAGGHEQYF
TRBV6-5	TRBJ2-7	NA	NA	TGTGCCAGCAGTTACTCTCCTGTTGGTTTGTACGAGCAGTACTTC	CASSYSPVGLYEQYF
TRBV7-2	TRBJ2-3	NA	TRBD2	TGTGCCAGCAGCTTAGCGGGACTACGTAGCACAGATACGCAGTATTTT	CASSLAGLRSTDTQYF
TRBV9	TRBJ1-1	few	NA	TGTGCCAGCAGCCCAAGACCGGGGCCTGAAGCTTTCTTT	CASSPRPGPEAFF
TRBV7-9	TRBJ1-1	NA	NA	TGTGCCAGCAGACCCGGGCTACACACTGAAGCTTTCTTT	CASRPGLHTEAFF
TRBV27	TRBJ2-7	NA	TRBD1	TGTGCCAGCAGTTACCGGGACAGGATCCACGAGCAGTACTTC	CASSYRDRIHEQYF